Shown below are 15 T cell receptor beta chains from a single sample sequenced in a study of blood T cell repertoires in COVID-19. Libraries were prepared by immunoSEQ multiplex PCR; TCRdb keeps only in-frame clonotypes and omits some of them. Here the sample spans 35,000 to 55,000 clones, more than 75% being singletons. The sequencing input was peripheral blood. These receptors were collected from a human donor in a cohort sampled during active COVID-19.

V usage is TRBV7-9 and J usage is TRBJ2-3, with 7 bases fitting TRBD2. This CDR3 has 13 amino acids. Germline V lookup: CDR1 SEHNR, CDR2 FQNEAQ (reference sequence). Germline trimming cut 7 bases from V and 2 bases from J; bases unmatched to any gene: 3. The DNA of the CDR3 is TGTGCCAGCACCAGCGGGAACACAGATACGCAGTATTTT. Translating it yields CASTSGNTDTQYF.

This clone was counted once. The chain recombines TRBV28 with TRBJ1-3; maybe TRBD1 (5 bases). The CDR3 spans 14 residues. Germline values: CDR1 MDHEN, CDR2 SYDVKM. V was clipped by 5 bases and J by 0 bases, with 8 bases between them. The CDR3 loop reads CASSDSNSGNTIYF. The CDR3 DNA reads TGTGCCAGCAGTGACAGCAACTCTGGAAACACCATATATTTT.

CDR3 in amino acids: CASSEGTGGTEQYF. The CDR3 region has the DNA TGTGCCAGCAGTGAAGGGACAGGGGGAACCGAGCAGTACTTC. The chain couples TRBV6-1 to TRBJ2-7; 10 nucleotides align to TRBD1. The CDR3 extends over 14 amino acids. Germline-derived CDR1 and CDR2 are MNHNS and SASEGT. Trimming removed 1 base from V and 6 bases from J; junction bases left unmatched: 3.

The rearrangement uses TRBV14 and TRBJ1-4; tentatively, D is TRBD1 (5 bases). This CDR3 spans 17 amino acids. V lost 5 bases to trimming and J lost 0 bases, with 16 bases between them. Looked up from germline, CDR1 is SGHDN and CDR2 is FVKESK. As DNA, the CDR3 is TGTGCCAGCAGCTATCGGCAGGGCGGTTCAACTAATGAAAAACTGTTTTTT. This sequence encodes CASSYRQGGSTNEKLFF.

Sample share makes this clone medium-sized. This sequence joins TRBV7-6 and TRBJ1-1; 7 bases are shared with TRBD1. The germline V gene encodes CDR1 SGHVS and CDR2 FNYEAQ. CDR3 size: 13 residues. The trim removed 10 bases at V and 1 base at J, leaving 6 bases unmatched. The CDR3: CATRDSPNTEAFF. In DNA, the CDR3 is TGTGCCACCAGGGACAGCCCGAACACTGAAGCTTTCTTT.

CDR3 loop: CASSFRDRGNYGYTF. CDR3 nucleotide sequence: TGTGCCAGCAGTTTCCGGGACAGGGGGAACTATGGCTACACCTTC. The rearrangement joins TRBV28 to TRBJ1-2, with 11 bases identical to TRBD1. Germline lookup yields CDR1 MDHEN and CDR2 SYDVKM. The trim removed 3 bases at V and 2 bases at J, leaving 2 bases unmatched. The CDR3 consists of 15 residues.

This chain uses TRBV7-9 with TRBJ2-1; a possible D gene is TRBD2 (6 bases). V was pared by 2 bases and J by 5 bases, with 13 bases between. This CDR3 is built from 15 residues. CDR1 SEHNR and CDR2 FQNEAQ come from the germline V gene (reference sequence). CDR3 sequence: CASSLSGSQNNEQFF. The DNA of the CDR3 is TGTGCCAGCAGCTTATCCGGGAGCCAAAACAATGAGCAGTTCTTC.

The CDR3 protein is CASSYSPSGGQYF. CDR3 DNA sequence: TGTGCCAGCAGTTACTCCCCTAGCGGGGGTCAGTACTTC. The J gene is TRBJ2-5, the V gene TRBV6-5; 10 bases align to TRBD2. The germline V gene has CDR1 MNHEY and CDR2 SVGAGI. CDR3 length equals 13 residues. V lost 0 bases to trimming and J lost 11 bases; unmatched junction nucleotides: 3.

This clone was found once. The chain joins TRBV6-2 or TRBV6-3 to TRBJ2-5, with a tentative D call TRBD2 (5 bases). V shed 4 bases and J shed 5 bases, with 17 bases lying between them. Germline loops: CDR1 MNHEY, CDR2 SVGEGT. There are 15 residues in the CDR3. The CDR3 sequence: CASSLESRVQETQYF. The DNA for the CDR3 is TGTGCCAGCAGTTTGGAGTCGAGGGTCCAGGAGACCCAGTACTTC.

Notes on this clone: The same CDR3 can be traced to other DNA sequences in this sample. V and J are TRBV10-3 and TRBJ2-7; D may be TRBD1 (5 bases). CDR1 ENHRY and CDR2 SYGVKD come from the germline V gene. Deletions cut 4 bases from V and 4 bases from J, with 8 bases between. The length of the CDR3 is 12 residues. CDR3 amino acids: CAISVQGYEQYF. The CDR3 nucleotides read TGTGCCATCAGTGTTCAGGGATACGAGCAGTACTTC.

The CDR3 region has the DNA TGTGCCAGCAGCTTTTCAGGGGATACTGGAAACACCATATATTTT. It encodes CASSFSGDTGNTIYF. This sequence joins TRBV5-5 and TRBJ1-3, with D perhaps matching TRBD1 (6 bases). The CDR3 covers 15 residues. CDR1 SGHKS and CDR2 YYEKEE come from the germline V gene (reference sequence). Trimming removed 2 bases at V and 2 bases at J, with 11 bases between.

The chain employs TRBV9 and TRBJ2-1, with 8 positions matching TRBD2. Germline values: CDR1 SGDLS, CDR2 YYNGEE. Trimming took 1 base from V and 5 from J; bases not matched to a gene: 8. The CDR3 is made up of 16 amino acids. The CDR3 loop reads CASSVKSGSGNNEQFF. In DNA form, the CDR3 reads TGTGCCAGCAGCGTAAAGAGCGGGAGTGGGAACAATGAGCAGTTCTTC.

The chain has TRBV5-5 and TRBJ2-7, with 9 positions matching TRBD1. The V gene end was trimmed by 2 bases and the J gene end by 1 base; junction bases not matched to a gene: 4. Germline V gene data show CDR1 as SGHKS and CDR2 as YYEKEE (reference sequence). The CDR3 covers 15 residues. The CDR3, as DNA: TGTGCCAGCAGCTTTACCGGGACAGGGTCCTACGAGCAGTACTTC. Protein: CASSFTGTGSYEQYF.

The rearrangement uses TRBV12-2 and TRBJ2-2; the D call of TRBD2 is as the table states it, not checked on the DNA. TRBV12-2 is given as a pseudogene. This CDR3 is 14 amino acids long. The CDR3 reads CASYSGGNTGELFF. CDR3 sequence (DNA): TGTGCAAGTTACAGCGGAGGGAACACCGGGGAGCTGTTTTTT.

The chain joins TRBV11-2 to TRBJ2-1; 13 nucleotides line up with TRBD2. V shed 5 bases and J 9 bases; nucleotides not matched to a gene: 7. The CDR3 is 15 amino acids. CDR1 SGHAT and CDR2 FQNNGV come from the germline V gene. CDR3 DNA: TGTGCCAGCAGCCGCCGGACTAGCGGGAGTCCTGAGCAGTTCTTC. It specifies CASSRRTSGSPEQFF.